The 8 T cell receptor beta chains below were found in one sample sequenced in a study of T-cell reconstitution after alpha-beta-depleted transplantation in children. Researchers prepared the TCRbeta library using unique molecular identifiers, the study reports. TCRdb fed the PCR reads into MiXCR, producing one record per CDR3 protein. This sample has almost 500,000 distinct CDR3 sequences, with approximately 13% found just once. Sequencing was performed on PBMCs from the stem cell graft donor, taken from the stem cell graft. Source of these receptors: a human donor who donated a stem cell graft to a child with combined immunodeficiency.

CDR3: CASSFSGSMKYF. CDR3 DNA: TGTGCCAGCAGTTTTAGCGGGAGTATGAAGTACTTC. This chain links TRBV12-3 or TRBV12-4 with TRBJ2-7; 9 bases map to TRBD2. The CDR3 has 12 amino acids. V gave up 3 bases and J gave up 11 bases; unmatched junction bases: 5.

This clonotype was counted only a few times. The rearrangement joins TRBV6-5 to TRBJ2-7; 7 bases match TRBD2. Germline V gene lookup returns CDR1 MNHEY and CDR2 SVGAGI. The CDR3 has 14 residues. The V gene end was trimmed by 1 base and the J gene end by 5 bases; junction bases not matched to a gene: 5. CDR3 sequence: CASSYFREVHEQYF. The CDR3, as DNA: TGTGCCAGCAGTTACTTCCGGGAGGTGCACGAGCAGTACTTC.

This clonotype has more than one count but fewer than ten. The chain recombines TRBV5-5 with TRBJ2-7, with D hard to call. The CDR3 is 12 residues long. Deletions cut 2 bases from V and 3 bases from J, with 6 bases between. CDR1 is SGHKS, CDR2 YYEKEE, per germline (reference sequence). The CDR3 coding sequence is TGTGCCAGCAGCTTCGATTACTACGAGCAGTACTTC. The encoded protein is CASSFDYYEQYF.

This clonotype showed up just once. A much larger clone lies one base from this, so it may be a read error. This chain uses TRBV20-1 with TRBJ2-1, with D perhaps being TRBD1 or TRBD2 (5 bases each). CDR1 and CDR2 (germline): DFQATT, SNEGSKA (reference sequence). The CDR3 runs 14 residues. Here the CDR3 DNA reads TGCAGAGCTAGAGATGGGGGTTCGTACAATGAGCAGTTCTTC. Translating it yields CRARDGGSYNEQFF.

This clonotype was seen only a few times. This chain joins TRBV27 and TRBJ2-7; D is undetermined. The germline CDR1 and CDR2 sequences are MNHEY and SMNVEV (reference sequence). With 0 bases removed from V and 0 bases from J, the gap between germline ends came to 3 bases. The CDR3 is made up of 13 amino acids. CDR3 loop: CASSLSHSYEQYF. DNA for the CDR3: TGTGCCAGCAGTTTATCGCACTCCTACGAGCAGTACTTC.

The J gene is TRBJ1-6, the V gene TRBV12-3 or TRBV12-4; tentatively, D is TRBD1 (6 bases). The CDR3 has 14 residues. V was pared by 6 bases and J by 7 bases, with 13 bases between. CDR3: CASSVQGKNSPLHF. DNA of the CDR3: TGTGCCAGCAGCGTCCAGGGGAAGAATTCACCCCTCCACTTT.

The chain recombines TRBV14 with TRBJ2-2; weak D call: TRBD1 (6 bases). Germline V gives CDR1 SGHDN, CDR2 FVKESK. V lost 2 bases to trimming and J lost 2 bases, with 9 bases between them. This CDR3 region has 15 residues. CDR3 residues: CASSQRQENTGELFF. CDR3 coding DNA: TGTGCCAGCAGCCAACGACAGGAAAACACCGGGGAGCTGTTTTTT.

This clonotype has a count of ten or more. V and J are TRBV4-3 and TRBJ2-1; D perhaps matches TRBD1 (6 bases). The length of the CDR3 is 17 residues. Trimming cost V 1 base and J 4 bases, with 17 bases left between them. Germline-derived CDR1 and CDR2 are LGHNA and YSLEER. The CDR3 loop reads CASSQASGTTYYNEQFF. The CDR3 coding sequence is TGCGCCAGCAGCCAAGCGTCCGGGACAACCTATTACAATGAGCAGTTCTTC.